This T cell receptor (beta chain) emerged from a study of blood T cell repertoires in COVID-19. The V and J ends lost 3 bases and 3 bases respectively, with 12 bases between them. Looked up from germline, CDR1 is ENHRY and CDR2 is SYGVKD. This CDR3 comprises 15 residues. Method: immunoSEQ multiplex PCR; TCRdb's copy keeps in-frame clones and lacks some. The table includes 120,000 to 150,000 clones, 84% detected once. Sequenced material: peripheral blood. The chain joins TRBV10-3 to TRBJ2-1; weak D call: TRBD1 (5 bases). The TCR sequence derives from a human donor in a cohort sampled during active COVID-19. CDR3 loop: CAISEGQGFYNEQFF. DNA for the CDR3: TGTGCCATCAGTGAAGGTCAGGGATTCTACAATGAGCAGTTCTTC.